Below, 9 T cell receptor beta chains from the same sample are listed, as sequenced in a study of T cell responses to AZD1222 COVID-19 vaccine. Clones were read by immunoSEQ multiplex PCR, and TCRdb kept only the in-frame ones, dropping some. The data contain around 130,000 clones, 80% to 90% of them singletons. The material sequenced was peripheral blood, taken 28 days after the second AZD1222 dose. The receptor set was obtained from an adult who received the AZD1222 COVID-19 vaccine.

The gene calls are TRBV7-2 and TRBJ2-5, with no clear D. In germline, CDR1 is SGHTA, CDR2 FQGNSA. CDR3 length: 12 amino acids. V was clipped by 5 bases and J by 9 bases, with 13 bases between them. The CDR3 nucleotides read TGTGCCAGCAGCCCAGGAGCTAACCCCCAGTACTTC. Protein sequence: CASSPGANPQYF.

The chain carries TRBV27 and TRBJ1-4; D perhaps matches TRBD1 (6 bases). Germline CDR1 and CDR2: MNHEY and SMNVEV (reference sequence). Trimming left V 6 bases short and J 0 bases short, with 17 bases between. This CDR3 is 17 amino acids long. CDR3 nucleotides: TGTGCCAGCAGACAGATACGGACAGCAGCAACTAATGAAAAACTGTTTTTT. It specifies CASRQIRTAATNEKLFF.

The gene calls are TRBV6-5 and TRBJ1-5; no clear D gene. CDR1 and CDR2 from the germline V gene are MNHEY and SVGAGI. Trimming stripped 6 bases from V and 0 bases from J, with 9 bases between. The CDR3 length is 14 residues. CDR3 region: CASRSSYSNQPQHF. The CDR3 DNA reads TGTGCCAGCAGGTCCAGTTATAGCAATCAGCCCCAGCATTTT.

There are a few counts of this clone. The rearrangement joins TRBV5-4 to TRBJ2-7; 8 bases agree with TRBD1. J gave up 9 bases and V 4 bases, and 21 bases lay outside the gene matches. The germline CDR1 and CDR2 sequences are SGHNT and YYREEE (reference sequence). This CDR3 region has 17 residues. Here the CDR3 reads CASSQNQPGQDIRGQYF. CDR3 nucleotide sequence: TGTGCCAGCAGCCAGAACCAACCGGGACAGGATATACGAGGGCAGTACTTC.

The chain carries TRBV11-2 and TRBJ1-6; tentatively, D is TRBD1 (5 bases). This CDR3 region has 17 residues. The V gene lost 3 bases and the J gene lost 0 bases, with 12 bases spanning the gap. The germline CDR1 and CDR2 sequences are SGHAT and FQNNGV. DNA for the CDR3: TGTGCCAGCAGCTTGGGACCCTCCTACTCCTATAATTCACCCCTCCACTTT. This codes for CASSLGPSYSYNSPLHF.

This sequence joins TRBV11-2 and TRBJ2-3; the D gene is possibly TRBD2 (5 bases). The CDR3 runs 14 residues. V lost 1 base and J lost 4, with 9 bases in between. CDR1 is SGHAT, CDR2 FQNNGV, per germline. This CDR3 reads CASSLGAGADTQYF. CDR3 sequence (DNA): TGTGCCAGCAGCTTAGGAGCCGGGGCAGATACGCAGTATTTT.

Details on this clone: One junction end disagrees with the germline gene, perhaps due to a read error. Additional DNA sequences in this sample encode the identical CDR3. This chain links TRBV7-3 with TRBJ2-7; 8 bases align to TRBD2. CDR1 SGHTA and CDR2 FQGTGA come from the germline V gene. This CDR3 comprises 13 residues. CDR3 DNA sequence: TGCGCCAGCGGGACGGGGGGGACGTACGAGCAGTACTTC. Protein sequence: CASGTGGTYEQYF.

This chain connects TRBV5-6 to TRBJ2-2; TRBD1 agrees at 7 bases. CDR3 length: 15 amino acids. V lost 5 bases and J lost 2; bases outside the gene matches: 6. The V gene's germline CDR1 is SGHDT and CDR2 YYEEEE. The CDR3: CASSQDRRNTGELFF. In DNA form, the CDR3 reads TGTGCCAGCAGTCAGGACAGGCGAAACACCGGGGAGCTGTTTTTT.

The chain combines TRBV2 with TRBJ1-5; no definite D call. Per the germline V gene, CDR1 is SNHLY and CDR2 is FYNNEI. Trimming left V 3 bases short and J 4 bases short, with 7 bases between. This CDR3 has 13 residues. The CDR3 loop is CASSDSGNQPQHF. The DNA for the CDR3 is TGTGCCAGCAGTGATTCGGGTAATCAGCCCCAGCATTTT.